This T cell receptor (beta chain) was profiled in a study of CD8+ T cells in alopecia areata (dated 2018 in TCRdb). A note on the overall study: High-throughput TCRbeta sequencing was used to examine T cell clonal expansion in alopecia areata in both the C3H/HeJ mouse model and human patients. Scalp clonality was compared across normal scalp (n=4), patchy alopecia areata scalp (n=8), and alopecia totalis/universalis scalp (n=8). RNA was extracted with the PAXgene miRNA kit for fixed scalp, the miRNeasy kit for PBMCs, and the RNeasy kit for mouse skin. TCRbeta CDR3 regions were amplified by immunoSEQ multiplex PCR using 35 Vbeta forward and 13 Jbeta reverse primers. In humans, TCRbeta sequencing was performed on scalp tissue and on sorted CD4+ and CD8+ peripheral blood T cells from healthy controls and from patients with patchy or totalis/universalis alopecia areata. Points the paper makes about the study in general: Higher clonality and more expanded CD8+ clones were observed in lesional scalp than in normal scalp, particularly in alopecia totalis/universalis, a finding suggestive of antigenic drive. Shared TCR sequences between patients were less evident than in mice, which may be partly attributable to HLA diversity in the patient population. Unlike mouse skin, where gammadelta T cells dominate, normal human skin contains resident alphabeta T cells that get sequenced too, which complicates analysis of the scalp TCR repertoire.

About this clone: It lacks a known antigen. The input lacks base qualities; no much larger clone sits a single base away.

Library preparation used the immunoSEQ multiplex PCR assay. To provide template for TCR sequencing, every sample had RNA extracted and reverse transcribed into cDNA. SuperScript III was used to make first-strand cDNA, primed with a 2:1 mix of oligo-dT and random hexamers. Amplification bias was assessed with a synthetic immune receptor repertoire, and residual bias was removed computationally. The authors processed their data as follows. Raw reads were preprocessed for error removal, and CDR3 was defined according to IMGT conventions as running from the conserved cysteine to phenylalanine. Clonality was computed by normalizing Shannon entropy by log2 of the number of productive unique TCRs and subtracting the result from 1. Whether each scalp clone was CD4 or CD8 was inferred by checking scalp TCRbeta sequences against the CD4 and CD8 repertoires from sorted blood. Not all clones reach the TCRdb copy of this immuneACCESS table, which keeps in-frame sequences only. Checked studies attribute under half of the gap to unresolved V genes and leave the rest unexplained. V, J and clone size were drawn from that table, and D and trimming were deduced from the DNA. Within this sample are about 110,000 clones, with under 60% of them counted one time only. The ten largest clones take up around 25% of the sample.

Lesional scalp punch biopsies and peripheral blood were collected from alopecia areata patients. PBMCs were isolated by density centrifugation and stained for CD3, CD4 and CD8, after which CD4+ and CD8+ T cells were sorted on a FACSAria. The untreated alopecia areata patients were recruited through a multicenter biomarker study. For several biomarker-study patients, blood CD8+ T cells were further sorted into NKG2D-low and NKG2D-high fractions. This clonotype was obtained from a human donor with alopecia areata. Sequencing used NKG2D-low CD8+ T cells sorted from blood. What the cell subset or site label conveys for this sample: sorted CD8+ NKG2D-low blood T cells.

Read as DNA, the sequence is TGTGCCAGTAGTGAACGGTACAATGAGCAGTTCTTC. Its amino acids are CASSERYNEQFF. The V gene is TRBV19 and the J gene is TRBJ2-1, with no D gene named confidently. The cysteine opens and the phenylalanine closes a CDR3 of 12 amino acids. The only DNA kept is the CDR3, 36 bases in frame from the first base. A distance of 6 bases separates the germline ends of V and J, which lose 5 bases and 4 bases respectively. In the germline V gene (reference sequence), CDR1 corresponds to LNHDA and CDR2 to SQIVND.